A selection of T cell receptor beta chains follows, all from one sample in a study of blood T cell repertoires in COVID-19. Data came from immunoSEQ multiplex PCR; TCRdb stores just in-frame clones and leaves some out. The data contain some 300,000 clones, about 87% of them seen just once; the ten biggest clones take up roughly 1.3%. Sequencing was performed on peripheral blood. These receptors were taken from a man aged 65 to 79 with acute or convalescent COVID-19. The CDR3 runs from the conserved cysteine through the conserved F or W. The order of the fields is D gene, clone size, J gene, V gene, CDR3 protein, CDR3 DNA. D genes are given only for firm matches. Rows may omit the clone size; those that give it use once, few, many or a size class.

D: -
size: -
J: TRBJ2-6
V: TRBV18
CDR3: CASSRPGGVAPGSGANVLTF
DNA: TGTGCCAGCTCAAGGCCGGGCGGGGTGGCCCCAGGCTCTGGGGCCAACGTCCTGACTTTC

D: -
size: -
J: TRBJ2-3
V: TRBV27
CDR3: CASSRQGGGRGDTQYF
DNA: TGTGCCAGCAGTCGCCAGGGTGGGGGCCGAGGAGATACGCAGTATTTT

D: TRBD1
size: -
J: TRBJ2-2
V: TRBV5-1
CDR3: CASSFANALPGQALRELFF
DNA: TGCGCCAGCAGCTTCGCCAATGCGTTGCCGGGACAGGCCCTCCGGGAGCTGTTTTTT

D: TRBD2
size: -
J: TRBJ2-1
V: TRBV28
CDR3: CASSLSTGTSGDYNEQFF
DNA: TGTGCCAGCAGTTTATCAACCGGGACTAGCGGGGACTACAATGAGCAGTTCTTC

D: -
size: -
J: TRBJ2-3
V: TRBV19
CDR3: CASSIRHGTPSTDTQYF
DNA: TGTGCCAGTAGTATTCGACATGGTACGCCTAGCACAGATACGCAGTATTTT

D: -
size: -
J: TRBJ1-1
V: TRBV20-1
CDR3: CSASSGYTEAFF
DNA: TGCAGTGCTAGTTCGGGTTACACTGAAGCTTTCTTT

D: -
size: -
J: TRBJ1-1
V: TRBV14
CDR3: CASTTSRGATAFF
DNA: TGTGCCAGCACCACAAGTCGGGGGGCGACAGCTTTCTTT

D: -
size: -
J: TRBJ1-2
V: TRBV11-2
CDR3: CASSLGGGLGYTF
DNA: TGTGCCAGCAGCTTAGGGGGGGGATTGGGCTACACCTTC

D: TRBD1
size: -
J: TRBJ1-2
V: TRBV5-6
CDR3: CASSPGQGVRGYTF
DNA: TGTGCCAGCAGCCCCGGACAGGGCGTAAGGGGCTACACCTTC

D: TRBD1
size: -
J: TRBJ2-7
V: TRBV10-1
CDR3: CASSPTGVSYEQYF
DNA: TGCGCCAGCAGCCCGACAGGGGTGAGCTACGAGCAGTACTTC

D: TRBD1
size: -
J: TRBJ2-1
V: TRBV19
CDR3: CASNHRDRVYNEQFF
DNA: TGTGCCAGTAATCACCGGGACAGGGTCTACAATGAGCAGTTCTTC

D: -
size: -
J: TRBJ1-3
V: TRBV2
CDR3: CASQPGNSGNTIYF
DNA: TGTGCCAGCCAGCCAGGGAACTCTGGAAACACCATATATTTT

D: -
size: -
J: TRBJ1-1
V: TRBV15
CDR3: CATSRAIGQPNTEAFF
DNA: TGTGCCACCAGCAGAGCTATAGGACAGCCGAACACTGAAGCTTTCTTT

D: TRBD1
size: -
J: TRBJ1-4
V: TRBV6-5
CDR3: CASILGGAREKLFF
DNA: TGTGCCAGCATATTAGGGGGCGCGAGGGAAAAACTGTTTTTT

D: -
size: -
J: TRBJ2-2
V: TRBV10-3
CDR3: CAISEGNTGQRTGELFF
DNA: TGTGCCATCAGTGAGGGAAACACGGGACAACGAACCGGGGAGCTGTTTTTT

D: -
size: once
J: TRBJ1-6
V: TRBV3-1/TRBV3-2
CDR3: CASSQDLKQGLLYNSPLHF
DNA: TGTGCCAGCAGCCAGGACCTTAAACAGGGCCTTCTCTATAATTCACCCCTCCACTTT

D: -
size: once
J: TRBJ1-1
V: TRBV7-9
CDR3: CASSLQGRGSTEAFF
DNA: TGTGCCAGCAGCTTACAGGGCAGGGGAAGCACTGAAGCTTTCTTT

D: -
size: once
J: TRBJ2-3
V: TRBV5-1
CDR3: CASSLTGSDTQYF
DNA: TGCGCCAGCAGCTTGACAGGTTCAGATACGCAGTATTTT

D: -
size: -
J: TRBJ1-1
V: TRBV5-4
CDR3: CASSLSLGQPSNTEAFF
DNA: TGTGCCAGCAGCTTGTCGTTAGGACAGCCGTCGAACACTGAAGCTTTCTTT

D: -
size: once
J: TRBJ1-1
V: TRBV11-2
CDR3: CASSLSQGWSMNTEAFF
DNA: TGTGCCAGCAGCTTAAGTCAGGGTTGGTCAATGAACACTGAAGCTTTCTTT

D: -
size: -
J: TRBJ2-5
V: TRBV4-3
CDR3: CASSPSWRETQYF
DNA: TGCGCCAGCAGCCCATCCTGGAGGGAGACCCAGTACTTC

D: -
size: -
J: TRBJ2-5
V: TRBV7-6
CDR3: CASSQTGTAETQYF
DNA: TGTGCCAGCAGCCAAACCGGGACTGCGGAGACCCAGTACTTC

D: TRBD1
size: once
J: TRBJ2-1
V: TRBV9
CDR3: CASSVGPDRGEQFF
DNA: TGTGCCAGCAGCGTAGGTCCGGACAGGGGTGAGCAGTTCTTC

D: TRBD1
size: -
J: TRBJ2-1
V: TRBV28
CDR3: CASSLFTGGADEQFF
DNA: TGTGCCAGCAGTTTATTTACAGGGGGCGCCGATGAGCAGTTCTTC

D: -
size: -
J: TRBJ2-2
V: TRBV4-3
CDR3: CASSRGLGSVAGELFF
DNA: TGCGCCAGCAGCCGCGGCCTCGGCTCCGTAGCCGGGGAGCTGTTTTTT

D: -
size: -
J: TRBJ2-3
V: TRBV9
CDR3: CASSVGLTRTDTQYF
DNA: TGTGCCAGCAGCGTAGGACTTACGCGCACAGATACGCAGTATTTT

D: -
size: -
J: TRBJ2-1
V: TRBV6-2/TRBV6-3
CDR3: CASSPNWARGGEQFF
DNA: TGTGCCAGCAGTCCGAATTGGGCTCGAGGAGGGGAGCAGTTCTTC

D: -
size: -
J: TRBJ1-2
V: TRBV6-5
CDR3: CATVDSVYGYTF
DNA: TGTGCCACGGTAGACAGCGTCTATGGCTACACCTTC

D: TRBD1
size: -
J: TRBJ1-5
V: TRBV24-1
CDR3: CAPKAGQGSHQPQHF
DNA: TGTGCCCCAAAAGCGGGACAGGGGTCCCATCAGCCCCAGCATTTT

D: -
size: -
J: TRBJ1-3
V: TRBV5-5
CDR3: CASSLTTGLDGNTIYF
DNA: TGTGCCAGCAGCCTAACCACAGGTTTGGATGGAAACACCATATATTTT

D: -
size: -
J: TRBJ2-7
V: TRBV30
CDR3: CAWSSQGSIVYEQYF
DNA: TGTGCCTGGAGCTCACAGGGTTCAATAGTCTACGAGCAGTACTTC

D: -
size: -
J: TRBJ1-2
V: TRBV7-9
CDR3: CASSPDPGYGYTF
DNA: TGTGCCAGCAGCCCGGATCCAGGCTATGGCTACACCTTC

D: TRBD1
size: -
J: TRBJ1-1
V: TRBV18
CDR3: CASSPGQGAGNTEAFF
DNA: TGTGCCAGCTCCCCCGGACAGGGGGCGGGGAACACTGAAGCTTTCTTT

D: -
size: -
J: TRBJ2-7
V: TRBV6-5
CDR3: CASSYEWEGVSYEQYF
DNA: TGTGCCAGCAGCTACGAATGGGAGGGGGTCTCCTACGAGCAGTACTTC

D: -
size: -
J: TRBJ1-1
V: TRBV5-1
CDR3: CASSLEEGGPKNTEAFF
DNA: TGCGCCAGCAGCTTGGAAGAAGGGGGACCTAAGAACACTGAAGCTTTCTTT

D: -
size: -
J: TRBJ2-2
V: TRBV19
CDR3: CATSGTTNTGELFF
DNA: TGTGCCACCTCCGGGACAACTAACACCGGGGAGCTGTTTTTT

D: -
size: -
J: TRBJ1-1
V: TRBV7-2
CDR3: CASSFAGGNTEAFF
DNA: TGTGCCAGCAGCTTTGCGGGGGGGAACACTGAAGCTTTCTTT

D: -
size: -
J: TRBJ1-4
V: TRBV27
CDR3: CASSLRGFNNEKLFF
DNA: TGTGCCAGCAGTTTAAGGGGATTCAATAATGAAAAACTGTTTTTT

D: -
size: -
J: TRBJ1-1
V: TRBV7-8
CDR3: CASSRGGGTEAFF
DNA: TGTGCCAGCAGCCGTGGGGGGGGAACTGAAGCTTTCTTT

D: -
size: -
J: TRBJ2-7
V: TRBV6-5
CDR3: CASSYSTDRSYEQYF
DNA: TGTGCCAGCAGTTACTCTACAGACCGCTCCTACGAGCAGTACTTC